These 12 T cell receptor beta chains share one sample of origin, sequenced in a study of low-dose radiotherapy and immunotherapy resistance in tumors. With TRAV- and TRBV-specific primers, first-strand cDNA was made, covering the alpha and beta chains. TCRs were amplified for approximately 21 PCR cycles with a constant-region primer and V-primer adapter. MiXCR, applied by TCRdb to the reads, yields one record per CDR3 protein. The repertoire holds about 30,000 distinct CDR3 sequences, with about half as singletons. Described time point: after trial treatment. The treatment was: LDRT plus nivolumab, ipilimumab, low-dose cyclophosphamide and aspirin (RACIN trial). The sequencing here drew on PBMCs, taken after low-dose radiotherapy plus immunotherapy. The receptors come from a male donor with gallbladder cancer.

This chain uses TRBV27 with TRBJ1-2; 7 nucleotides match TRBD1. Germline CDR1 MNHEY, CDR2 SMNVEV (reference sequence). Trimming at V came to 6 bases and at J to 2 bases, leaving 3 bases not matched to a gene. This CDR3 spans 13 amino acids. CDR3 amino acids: CASSQGQNYGYTF. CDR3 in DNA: TGTGCCAGCAGCCAGGGACAGAACTATGGCTACACCTTC.

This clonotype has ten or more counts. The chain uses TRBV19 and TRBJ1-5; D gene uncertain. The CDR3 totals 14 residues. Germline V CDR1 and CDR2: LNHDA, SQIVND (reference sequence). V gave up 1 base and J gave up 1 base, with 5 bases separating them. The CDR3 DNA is TGTGCCAGTAGTATAGCGTCCAGCAATCAGCCCCAGCATTTT. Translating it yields CASSIASSNQPQHF.

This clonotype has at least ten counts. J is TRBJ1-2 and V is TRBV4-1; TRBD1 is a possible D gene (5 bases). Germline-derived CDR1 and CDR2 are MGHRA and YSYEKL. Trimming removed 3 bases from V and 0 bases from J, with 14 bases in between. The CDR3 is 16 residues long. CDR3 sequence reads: CASSQGSRVANYGYTF. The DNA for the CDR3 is TGCGCCAGCAGCCAGGGAAGCAGGGTAGCTAACTATGGCTACACCTTC.

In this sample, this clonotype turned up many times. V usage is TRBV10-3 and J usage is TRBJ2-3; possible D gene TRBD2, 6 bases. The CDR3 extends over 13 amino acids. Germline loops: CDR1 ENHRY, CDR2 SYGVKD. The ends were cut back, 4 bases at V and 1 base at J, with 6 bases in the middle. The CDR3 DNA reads TGTGCCATCAGTGCGGGGGGCACAGATACGCAGTATTTT. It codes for CAISAGGTDTQYF.

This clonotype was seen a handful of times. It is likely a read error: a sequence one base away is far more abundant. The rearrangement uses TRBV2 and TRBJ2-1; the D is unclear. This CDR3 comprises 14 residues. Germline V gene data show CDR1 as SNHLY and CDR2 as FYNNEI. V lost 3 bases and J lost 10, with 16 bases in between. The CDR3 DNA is TGTGCCAGCAGTGACGGGCACAGCTCCTACGAGCAGTTCTTC. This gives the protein CASSDGHSSYEQFF.

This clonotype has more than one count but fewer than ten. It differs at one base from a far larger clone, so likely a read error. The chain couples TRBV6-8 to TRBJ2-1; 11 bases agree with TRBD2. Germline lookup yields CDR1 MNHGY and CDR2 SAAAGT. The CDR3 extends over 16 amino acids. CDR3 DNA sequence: TGTGCCAGCAGTGAAGGATTAGCGGGGGGGGCCCATGAGCGGTTCTTC. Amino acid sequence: CASSEGLAGGAHERFF.

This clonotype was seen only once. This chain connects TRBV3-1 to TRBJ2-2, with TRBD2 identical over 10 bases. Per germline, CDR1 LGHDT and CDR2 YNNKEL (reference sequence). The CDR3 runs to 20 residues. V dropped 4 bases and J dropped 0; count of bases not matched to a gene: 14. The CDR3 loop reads CASSPPARTSGGTNTGELFF. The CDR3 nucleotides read TGTGCCAGCAGCCCCCCCGCCAGGACTAGCGGAGGTACGAACACCGGGGAGCTGTTTTTT.

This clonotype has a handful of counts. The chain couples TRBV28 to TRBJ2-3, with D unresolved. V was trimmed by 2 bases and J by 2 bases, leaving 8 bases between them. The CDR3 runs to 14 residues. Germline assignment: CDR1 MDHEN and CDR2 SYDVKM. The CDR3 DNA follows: TGTGCCAGCAGTTTACTGGGTCCCACAGATACGCAGTATTTT. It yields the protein CASSLLGPTDTQYF.

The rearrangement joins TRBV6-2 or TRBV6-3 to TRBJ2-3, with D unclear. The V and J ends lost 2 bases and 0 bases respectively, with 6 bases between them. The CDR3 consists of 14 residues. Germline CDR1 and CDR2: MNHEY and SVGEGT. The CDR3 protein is CASSYRRSTDTQYF. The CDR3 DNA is TGTGCCAGCAGTTACAGGCGGAGCACAGATACGCAGTATTTT.

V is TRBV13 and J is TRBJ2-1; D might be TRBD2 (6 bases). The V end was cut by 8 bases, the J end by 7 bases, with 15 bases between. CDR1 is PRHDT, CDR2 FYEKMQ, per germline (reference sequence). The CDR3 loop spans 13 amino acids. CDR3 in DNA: TGTGCCAGCGTAACGGGAGTGGAAAATGAGCAGTTCTTC. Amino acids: CASVTGVENEQFF.

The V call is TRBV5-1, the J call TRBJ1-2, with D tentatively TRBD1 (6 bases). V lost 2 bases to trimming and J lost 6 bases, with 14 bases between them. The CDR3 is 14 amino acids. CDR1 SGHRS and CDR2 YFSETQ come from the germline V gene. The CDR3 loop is CASSFRSGADGYTF. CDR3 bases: TGCGCCAGCAGCTTTCGCTCAGGGGCTGATGGCTACACCTTC.

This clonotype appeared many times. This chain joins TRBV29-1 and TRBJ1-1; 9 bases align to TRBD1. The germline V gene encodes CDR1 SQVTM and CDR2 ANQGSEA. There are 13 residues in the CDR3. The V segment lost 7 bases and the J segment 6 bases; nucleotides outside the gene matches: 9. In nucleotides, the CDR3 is TGCAGCGCTGGACAGGGGATCGTAGCTGAAGCTTTCTTT. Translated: CSAGQGIVAEAFF. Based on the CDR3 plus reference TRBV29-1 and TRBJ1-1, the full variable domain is SAVISQKPSRDICQRGTSLTIQCQVDSQVTMMFWYRQQPGQSLTLIATANQGSEATYESGFVIDKFPISRPNLTFSTLTVSNMSPEDSSIYLCSAGQGIVAEAFFGQGTRLTVV.